The following is a T cell receptor (beta chain) sequence with its context. This clone was observed a single time. The antigen this receptor binds is unknown. Base qualities are missing; no much larger clone stands one base away. The immunoSEQ Assay, a bias-controlled multiplex PCR, was used to amplify TCRbeta CDR3 regions from genomic DNA. The original pipeline was this. Within the assay, amplification of reference gene primers was used to estimate how many nucleated cells each sample contained. To quantify the absolute abundance of each unique TCRbeta CDR3 rearrangement, sequence reads were collapsed and filtered. For each sample, productive Simpson clonality was calculated as the square root of Simpson's diversity index across productive rearrangements. TCRdb obtained this table from immuneACCESS and retained in-frame rearrangements with V and J assigned. These tables miss some clones; where compared with another copy, unresolved V genes account for less than half of the shortfall, and the remainder is unexplained. V, J and clone size derive from that table, while D and trimming were established from the DNA sequence. In this sample the table shows fewer than 350,000 clones, approximately 87% of which occur a single time. The ten largest clonotypes hold about an eighth of the sample.

One collaborating source in Seattle enrolled patients while the patients were actively infected and followed the patients over time throughout the course of disease. Whole blood was collected in K2EDTA tubes by collaborating institutions according to the institutions' own protocols. Collaborator samples were shipped for TCRbeta analysis as frozen whole blood, isolated PBMCs, or DNA extracted from either sample type. In the germline V gene, CDR1 corresponds to MDHEN and CDR2 to SYDVKM. From cysteine to phenylalanine, the CDR3 is 15 amino acids long. Only the CDR3 part of the read is kept: 45 bases, read in frame from the first base. Cut back by 5 bases and 5 bases, the V and J ends lie 18 bases apart. The data belong to a study of blood T cell repertoires in COVID-19 (TCRdb year 2020). In terms of the full investigation: The collaborator samples originated in the United States, Italy and Spain and spanned the acute and convalescent phases of COVID-19. The repertoires were released in a freely available public database meant as a resource for research on the immune response to SARS-CoV-2. The sample metadata nearly always contained a de-identified subject ID, COVID-19 status, age in years and sex. The samples were drawn from the first 160 participants of the ongoing ImmuneRACE study and from 950 to 1,500 subjects provided by 6 global collaborators. Where available, HLA class I and class II types were taken from metadata supplied by the sample provider and were not determined by assay-based typing. Subjects who had been exposed to COVID-19, were actively infected with it, or had recovered from it provided the deeply sampled blood TCRbeta repertoires that made up the dataset. The material from the prospective study consisted of cDNA or gDNA derived from T cells, B-cell-depleted T cells, or PBMCs. On the study overall, not on this receptor specifically: The amount of clinical and demographic metadata varied by source and participant and was provided uncurated.

The chain uses TRBV28 and TRBJ1-1; TRBD1 could be the D gene, as 6 bases match. Sequencing input: peripheral blood. The TCR comes from a woman aged 25 to 39 with COVID-19, enrolled during active disease. In nucleotide form, the sequence is TGTGCCAGCAGTCCTAACCGGGGGGCGGGAACTGAAGCTTTCTTT. It specifies CASSPNRGAGTEAFF.